This T cell receptor (beta chain) was retrieved from a study of OX40 agonist ivuxolimab in advanced cancers. Across the study: The patients received agonistic anti-OX40 (CD134) antibody ivuxolimab. Every patient in dose escalation had hepatocellular carcinoma, melanoma, renal cell or head and neck cancer.

Method: immunoSEQ multiplex PCR; TCRdb's copy keeps in-frame clones and lacks some. Seen here are some 94,000 clones, 95% to 96% observed once, and the top ten hold roughly 2%. Trimming shortened V by 6 bases and J by 4 bases, and 10 bases separated the two germline ends. CDR1 is MDHEN, CDR2 SYDVKM, per germline. This CDR3 is 14 amino acids long. The receptor was derived from an adult with an advanced solid tumor such as melanoma, head and neck, liver or kidney cancer. Sequenced here: CD4+ or CD8+ T cells sorted from blood, sampled in a trial of the OX40 agonist ivuxolimab. This chain connects TRBV28 to TRBJ1-6; D not certain. The CDR3 coding sequence is TGTGCCAGCAGCCCGACCGAATATAATTCACCCCTCCACTTT. As protein: CASSPTEYNSPLHF.